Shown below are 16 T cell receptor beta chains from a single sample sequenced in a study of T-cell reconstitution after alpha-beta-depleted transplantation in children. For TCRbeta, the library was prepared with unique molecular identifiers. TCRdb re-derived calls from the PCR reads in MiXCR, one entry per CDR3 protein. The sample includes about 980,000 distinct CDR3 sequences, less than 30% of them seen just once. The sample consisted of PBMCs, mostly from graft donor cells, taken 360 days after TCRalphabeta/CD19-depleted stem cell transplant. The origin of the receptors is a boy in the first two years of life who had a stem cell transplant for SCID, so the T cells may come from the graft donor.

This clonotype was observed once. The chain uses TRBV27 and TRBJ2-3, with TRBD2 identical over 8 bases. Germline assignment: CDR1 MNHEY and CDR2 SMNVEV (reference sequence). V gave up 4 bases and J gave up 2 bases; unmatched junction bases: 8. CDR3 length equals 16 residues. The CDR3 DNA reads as TGTGCCAGCAGTTCGAGCGGGGGCTGGAACACAGATACGCAGTATTTT. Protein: CASSSSGGWNTDTQYF.

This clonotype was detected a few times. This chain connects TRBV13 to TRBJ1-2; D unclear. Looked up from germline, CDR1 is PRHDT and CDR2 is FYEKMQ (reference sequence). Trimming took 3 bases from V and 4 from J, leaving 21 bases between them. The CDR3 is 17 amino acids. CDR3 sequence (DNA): TGTGCCAGCAGCTTGGGTGGAAGGGCGGAACCTAGCTATGGCTACACCTTC. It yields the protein CASSLGGRAEPSYGYTF.

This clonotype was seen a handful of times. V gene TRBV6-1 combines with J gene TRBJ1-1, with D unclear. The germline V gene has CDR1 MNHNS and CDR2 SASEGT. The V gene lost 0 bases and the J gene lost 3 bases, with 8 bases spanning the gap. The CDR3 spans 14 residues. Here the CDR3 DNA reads TGTGCCAGCAGTGAAGCGTCACTGTACACTGAAGCTTTCTTT. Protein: CASSEASLYTEAFF.

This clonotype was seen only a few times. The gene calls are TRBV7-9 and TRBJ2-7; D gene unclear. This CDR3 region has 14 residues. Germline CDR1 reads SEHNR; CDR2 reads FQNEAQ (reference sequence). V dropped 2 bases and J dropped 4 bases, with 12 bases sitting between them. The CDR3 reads CASSLFGPVYEQYF. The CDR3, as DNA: TGTGCCAGCAGCTTATTTGGTCCGGTTTACGAGCAGTACTTC.

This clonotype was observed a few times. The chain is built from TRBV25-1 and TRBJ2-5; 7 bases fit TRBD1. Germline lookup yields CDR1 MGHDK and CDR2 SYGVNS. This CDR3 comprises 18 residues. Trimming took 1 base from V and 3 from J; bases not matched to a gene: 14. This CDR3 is CASSEFIFLGQAEETQYF. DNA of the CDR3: TGTGCCAGCAGTGAATTCATCTTTCTCGGACAGGCCGAAGAGACCCAGTACTTC.

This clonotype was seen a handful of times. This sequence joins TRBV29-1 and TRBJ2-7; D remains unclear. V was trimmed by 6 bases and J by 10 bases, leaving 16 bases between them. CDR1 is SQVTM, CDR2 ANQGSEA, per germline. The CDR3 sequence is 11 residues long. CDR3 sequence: CSVAREGPQYF. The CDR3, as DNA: TGCAGCGTCGCCCGTGAAGGACCCCAGTACTTC.

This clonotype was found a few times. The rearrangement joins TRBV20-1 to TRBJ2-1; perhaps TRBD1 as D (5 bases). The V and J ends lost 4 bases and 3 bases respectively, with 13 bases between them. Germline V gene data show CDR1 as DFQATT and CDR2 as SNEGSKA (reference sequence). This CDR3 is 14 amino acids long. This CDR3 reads CSAIGGRDYNEQFF. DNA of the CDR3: TGCAGTGCTATCGGCGGCAGGGACTACAATGAGCAGTTCTTC.

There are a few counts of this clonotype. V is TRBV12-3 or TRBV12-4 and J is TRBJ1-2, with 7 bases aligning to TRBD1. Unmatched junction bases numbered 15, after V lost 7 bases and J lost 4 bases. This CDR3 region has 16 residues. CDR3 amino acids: CASTLISGGSFYGYTF. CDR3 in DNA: TGTGCCAGCACCTTAATCTCAGGGGGATCCTTCTATGGCTACACCTTC.

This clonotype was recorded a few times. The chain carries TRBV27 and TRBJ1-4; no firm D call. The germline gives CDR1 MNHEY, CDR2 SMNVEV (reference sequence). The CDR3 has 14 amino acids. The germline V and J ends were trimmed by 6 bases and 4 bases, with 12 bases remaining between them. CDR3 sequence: CASREGPYNEKLFF. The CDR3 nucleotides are TGTGCCAGCAGGGAGGGTCCCTATAATGAAAAACTGTTTTTT. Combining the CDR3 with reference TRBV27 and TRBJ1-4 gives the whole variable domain EAQVTQNPRYLITVTGKKLTVTCSQNMNHEYMSWYRQDPGLGLRQIYYSMNVEVTDKGDVPEGYKVSRKEKRNFPLILESPSPNQTSLYFCASREGPYNEKLFFGSGTQLSVL.

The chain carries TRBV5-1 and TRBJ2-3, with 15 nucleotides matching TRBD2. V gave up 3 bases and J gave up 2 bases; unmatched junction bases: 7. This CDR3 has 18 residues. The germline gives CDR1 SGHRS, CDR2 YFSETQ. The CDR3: CASSWTGLAGGPTDTQYF. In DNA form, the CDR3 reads TGCGCCAGCAGCTGGACGGGACTAGCGGGGGGTCCCACAGATACGCAGTATTTT.

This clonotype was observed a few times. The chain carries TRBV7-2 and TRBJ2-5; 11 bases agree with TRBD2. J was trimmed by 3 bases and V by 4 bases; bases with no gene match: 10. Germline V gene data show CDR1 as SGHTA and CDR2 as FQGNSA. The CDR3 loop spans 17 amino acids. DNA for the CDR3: TGTGCCAGCAGCTATCTTCCGGGACTAGCGGTTAAAGAGACCCAGTACTTC. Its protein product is CASSYLPGLAVKETQYF.

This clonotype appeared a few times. Written as DNA, the CDR3 is TGTGCCAGCAGCCAACCCTTCCTAATCAGGGAGACCCAGTACTTC. Amino acids: CASSQPFLIRETQYF. This chain joins TRBV3-1 and TRBJ2-5; D call uncertain. The germline CDR1 and CDR2 sequences are LGHDT and YNNKEL (reference sequence). The CDR3 contains 15 residues. Trimming left V 2 bases short and J 5 bases short, with 15 bases between.

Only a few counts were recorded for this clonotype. CDR3 amino acids: CASSSAPHEQFF. CDR3 bases: TGTGCCAGCAGCTCCGCCCCCCATGAGCAGTTCTTC. V and J are TRBV7-8 and TRBJ2-1; the D is unclear. CDR1 and CDR2 (germline): SGHVS, FQNEAQ. The CDR3 is 12 amino acids. V lost 4 bases and J lost 8, with 9 bases in between.

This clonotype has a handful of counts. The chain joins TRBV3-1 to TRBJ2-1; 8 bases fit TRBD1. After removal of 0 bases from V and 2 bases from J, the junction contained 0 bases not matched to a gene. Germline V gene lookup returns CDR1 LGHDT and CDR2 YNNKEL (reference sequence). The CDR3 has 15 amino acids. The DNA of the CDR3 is TGTGCCAGCAGCCAAGAGACAGGGGCCTACAATGAGCAGTTCTTC. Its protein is CASSQETGAYNEQFF.

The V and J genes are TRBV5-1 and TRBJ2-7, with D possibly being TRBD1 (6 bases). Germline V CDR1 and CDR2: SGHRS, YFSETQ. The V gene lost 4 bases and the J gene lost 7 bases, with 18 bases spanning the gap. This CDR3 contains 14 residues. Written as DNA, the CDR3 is TGCGCCAGCAGCCTAACGACAGGTTCGTGGGAGCAGTACTTC. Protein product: CASSLTTGSWEQYF.

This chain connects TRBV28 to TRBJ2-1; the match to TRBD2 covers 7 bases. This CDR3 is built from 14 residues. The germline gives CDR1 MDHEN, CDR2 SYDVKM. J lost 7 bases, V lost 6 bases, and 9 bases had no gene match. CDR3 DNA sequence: TGTGCCAGCAGCCCACCGGGACTACGAAATGAGCAGTTCTTC. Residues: CASSPPGLRNEQFF. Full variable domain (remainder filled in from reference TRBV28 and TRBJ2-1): DVKVTQSSRYLVKRTGEKVFLECVQDMDHENMFWYRQDPGLGLRLIYFSYDVKMKEKGDIPEGYSVSREKKERFSLILESASTNQTSMYLCASSPPGLRNEQFFGPGTRLTVL.